This T cell receptor beta chain was sequenced for a study of cytomegalovirus exposure and HLA in healthy donors. Background on the study: The 120 validation repertoires matched the roughly 700 first-cohort repertoires in platform, a later analysis reported.

Losses at the gene ends were 4 bases for V and 8 bases for J; bases not matched to a gene: 7. The CDR3 has 14 residues. From germline, CDR1 is SGHTA and CDR2 FQGTGA. With regard to this clone: No antigen is known for it.

Findings and caveats of the study: It was about 150 TCR beta chains that were listed as cytomegalovirus-associated. Rarity marked most TCR sequences, yet some public TCRs occurred in many donors.

Some clones are missing from TCRdb's copy, which holds only in-frame ones; the method was immunoSEQ multiplex PCR. Altogether around 160,000 clones are present, about 85% being singletons, with the ten largest covering around 2.4%. The rearrangement links TRBV7-3 to TRBJ2-1, with TRBD2 matching 8 bases. This receptor was obtained from a man aged 25-40 years in good health and CMV-seropositive. Sequencing input: PBMCs. The CDR3 loop is CASSSLGGGDEQFF. The CDR3, as DNA: TGTGCCAGCAGCTCCCTCGGGGGGGGAGATGAGCAGTTCTTC.